This T cell receptor beta chain stems from a study of response to subunit inactivated influenza vaccine. Study-wide findings and caveats: New T cells are recruited in small numbers by each seasonal influenza vaccination, according to the authors' suggestion.

Remarks on this clonotype: What it recognizes is unknown.

TCRdb fed the RT-PCR reads into MiXCR, producing one record per CDR3 protein. The profile shows about 190,000 distinct CDR3 sequences, 14% of them singletons. The sequence came from a man aged 45-65 years who received an inactivated influenza vaccine. The starting material was CD8+ T cells sorted from PBMCs, obtained 4 to 6 days after vaccination.

In DNA form, the CDR3 reads TGCGCCAGAGGGGGTGTTGAGACCCAGTACTTC. Amino acid sequence: CARGGVETQYF. The chain couples TRBV4-3 to TRBJ2-5; TRBD1 might be the D (6 bases). CDR3 length equals 11 residues. Deletions cut 9 bases from V and 5 bases from J, with 10 bases between. The germline gives CDR1 LGHNA, CDR2 YSLEER.